What follows is one T cell receptor (beta chain) and its context. Between the trimmed V and J ends, which lost 3 bases and 5 bases, there was a span of 15 bases. The CDR3 contains 15 residues. Germline CDR1 and CDR2: SGDLS and YYNGEE. The sample belongs to a study of cytomegalovirus exposure and HLA in healthy donors. PCR was performed using 60 Vbeta and 13 Jbeta primers. Repertoires were generated with immunoSEQ multiplex PCR, while TCRdb's copy carries only in-frame clones and drops some. The sample holds 100,000 or so clones, approximately 81% seen once. Sequencing was performed on PBMCs. The source of this sequence is a male donor in good health and CMV-seropositive. The chain joins TRBV9 to TRBJ2-1; tentative D call: TRBD1 (5 bases). Here the CDR3 reads CASSATTVTHNEQFF. The CDR3 DNA is TGTGCCAGCAGCGCCACGACAGTGACACACAATGAGCAGTTCTTC. Variable domain in full (rest from reference TRBV9 and TRBJ2-1): DSGVTQTPKHLITATGQRVTLRCSPRSGDLSVYWYQQSLDQGLQFLIQYYNGEERAKGNILERFSAQQFPDLHSELNLSSLELGDSALYFCASSATTVTHNEQFFGPGTRLTVL.